Below, 32 T cell receptor beta chains from the same sample are listed, as sequenced in a study of T cells after somatic rescue of genetic block. Method: immunoSEQ multiplex PCR; TCRdb's copy keeps in-frame clones and lacks some. The top ten clones hold around 1.5% of a sample with 80,000 to 90,000 clones, just under 90% of them seen once. Source material: peripheral blood mononuclear cells (PBMCs). Source of these receptors: a young woman.

The V call is TRBV10-3, the J call TRBJ2-1, with 11 bases identical to TRBD2. The CDR3 sequence is 16 residues long. Germline-derived CDR1 and CDR2 are ENHRY and SYGVKD. Trimming at V came to 2 bases and at J to 1 base, leaving 1 base not matched to a gene. The CDR3 is CAISETSGSSYNEQFF. The DNA for the CDR3 is TGTGCCATCAGTGAGACTAGCGGGAGTTCCTACAATGAGCAGTTCTTC.

The genes are TRBV25-1 and TRBJ2-3; D remains ambiguous. The V gene lost 6 bases and the J gene lost 4 bases, with 17 bases spanning the gap. The germline gives CDR1 MGHDK, CDR2 SYGVNS. The CDR3 runs to 15 residues. For the CDR3, the DNA is TGTGCCAGCAGCCCCATAGCCCCCCGGTCAGATACGCAGTATTTT. This encodes CASSPIAPRSDTQYF.

The chain carries TRBV19 and TRBJ2-1, with 7 bases aligning to TRBD2. Trimming took 3 bases from V and 6 from J; bases not matched to a gene: 14. Germline V lookup: CDR1 LNHDA, CDR2 SQIVND (reference sequence). This CDR3 has 17 residues. CDR3 in DNA: TGTGCCAGTAGTATCCCGCAAGGACTAGGGGTATTCAATGAGCAGTTCTTC. Translation: CASSIPQGLGVFNEQFF.

The V call is TRBV19, the J call TRBJ1-5, with no clear D. The CDR3 is made up of 16 amino acids. The germline V gene has CDR1 LNHDA and CDR2 SQIVND (reference sequence). V shed 6 bases and J shed 4 bases, with 19 bases lying between them. The CDR3 region is CASRSWNRNPNQPQHF. The DNA of the CDR3 is TGTGCCAGTAGGTCGTGGAACAGAAATCCTAATCAGCCCCAGCATTTT.

The chain joins TRBV11-2 to TRBJ1-6; 7 bases are shared with TRBD1. The CDR3 covers 15 residues. V shed 3 bases and J 6 bases; nucleotides not matched to a gene: 5. Germline CDR1 SGHAT, CDR2 FQNNGV. CDR3 in amino acids: CASSLPTGSNSPLHF. The DNA for the CDR3 is TGTGCCAGCAGCTTGCCGACAGGGTCTAATTCACCCCTCCACTTT.

The chain is built from TRBV7-2 and TRBJ2-7; 12 nucleotides agree with TRBD2. V shed 8 bases, J shed 2 bases, and the junction held 7 bases outside the gene matches. Germline lookup yields CDR1 SGHTA and CDR2 FQGNSA. CDR3 length: 15 amino acids. The CDR3 region has the DNA TGTGCCAGCGGGCTAGCGGGAGGGCAGGCCTACGAGCAGTACTTC. Residues: CASGLAGGQAYEQYF.

With regard to this clone: Sequence at one end of the junction differs from germline and may be a read error. The J gene is TRBJ2-7, the V gene TRBV18; D gene ambiguous. Germline CDR1 and CDR2: KGHSH and LQKENI. CDR3 length: 14 residues. Here the CDR3 DNA reads TGTGCCAGCTCACCTTCAGACGCCGACGGTTCGAGGAATTTC. Amino acids: CASSPSDADGSRNF.

This sequence joins TRBV2 and TRBJ2-7; tentatively, D is TRBD1 or TRBD2 (6 bases each). In germline, CDR1 is SNHLY, CDR2 FYNNEI. The V end was cut by 0 bases, the J end by 6 bases, with 15 bases between. The CDR3 extends over 15 amino acids. The CDR3 sequence is CASSEARGAHGEQYF. Here the CDR3 DNA reads TGTGCCAGCAGTGAAGCAAGGGGGGCTCACGGCGAGCAGTACTTC.

This chain links TRBV28 with TRBJ1-5, with TRBD1 matching over 9 bases. This CDR3 contains 15 residues. J gave up 7 bases and V 2 bases, and 6 bases lay outside the gene matches. Germline V gives CDR1 MDHEN, CDR2 SYDVKM. CDR3 coding DNA: TGTGCCAGCAGTTTAGGGGACAGGGAAAGGCAGCCCCAGCATTTT. As protein: CASSLGDRERQPQHF.

Turning to this clone: Other DNA sequences in the same sample also yield this CDR3. The chain uses TRBV27 and TRBJ1-2; D call uncertain. The germline V gene has CDR1 MNHEY and CDR2 SMNVEV (reference sequence). The CDR3 sequence is 13 residues long. V shed 3 bases and J shed 3 bases, with 8 bases lying between them. The CDR3 protein is CASSFGQYYGYTF. CDR3 coding DNA: TGTGCCAGCAGTTTCGGGCAGTACTATGGCTACACCTTC.

This chain links TRBV11-2 with TRBJ2-1; 11 nucleotides line up with TRBD2. The CDR3 contains 20 residues. Looked up from germline, CDR1 is SGHAT and CDR2 is FQNNGV. The trim removed 0 bases at V and 7 bases at J, leaving 17 bases unmatched. The CDR3 DNA follows: TGTGCCAGCAGCTTAGATTTTCAGGGGCTAGCGGGAGGTTGGGTTAATGAGCAGTTCTTC. Its protein product is CASSLDFQGLAGGWVNEQFF.

The sample holds one count of this clone. The V call is TRBV27, the J call TRBJ2-1, with 8 bases lining up with TRBD2. This CDR3 spans 18 amino acids. Germline-derived CDR1 and CDR2 are MNHEY and SMNVEV (reference sequence). Trimming cost V 0 bases and J 0 bases; bases outside gene matches: 7. CDR3 in DNA: TGTGCCAGCAGTTTATCGAACGTCCTAGCGGGCTCCTACAATGAGCAGTTCTTC. Its protein is CASSLSNVLAGSYNEQFF.

The chain employs TRBV5-1 and TRBJ2-1, with 7 bases identical to TRBD2. The CDR3 loop spans 15 amino acids. Unmatched junction bases numbered 4, after V lost 0 bases and J lost 4 bases. Germline values: CDR1 SGHRS, CDR2 YFSETQ. The CDR3 sequence: CASSLGASGYNEQFF. The CDR3 DNA is TGCGCCAGCAGCTTGGGAGCTAGCGGATACAATGAGCAGTTCTTC.

V gene TRBV5-5 combines with J gene TRBJ1-2; D is uncertain. CDR1 and CDR2 from the germline V gene are SGHKS and YYEKEE (reference sequence). V gave up 5 bases and J gave up 2 bases, with 13 bases separating them. The CDR3 covers 14 residues. This chain's CDR3 is CASSAAPENYGYTF. CDR3 sequence (DNA): TGTGCCAGCAGTGCTGCCCCCGAGAACTATGGCTACACCTTC.

The rearrangement links TRBV28 to TRBJ2-7; 10 bases are shared with TRBD2. J was trimmed by 4 bases and V by 6 bases; bases with no gene match: 9. In germline, CDR1 is MDHEN, CDR2 SYDVKM. This CDR3 has 15 residues. CDR3 loop: CASSSLAGARYEQYF. As DNA, the CDR3 is TGTGCCAGCAGCTCCCTAGCGGGAGCAAGGTACGAGCAGTACTTC.

The chain carries TRBV28 and TRBJ1-5, with 7 bases aligning to TRBD1. V lost 2 bases, J lost 2 bases, and 12 bases stayed unmatched. Germline-derived CDR1 and CDR2 are MDHEN and SYDVKM. This CDR3 comprises 18 residues. The CDR3 nucleotides read TGTGCCAGCAGTTTAGGAGGGGCAGGGGGTCGCGGCAATCAGCCCCAGCATTTT. Translated, it gives CASSLGGAGGRGNQPQHF.

This chain connects TRBV6-4 to TRBJ2-2; D not certain. Between the trimmed V and J ends, which lost 4 bases and 0 bases, there was a span of 12 bases. Per germline, CDR1 MRHNA and CDR2 SNTAGT. The length of the CDR3 is 16 residues. The DNA for the CDR3 is TGTGCCAGCAGTGCCAAACACACCTCGAACACCGGGGAGCTGTTTTTT. Protein: CASSAKHTSNTGELFF.

The chain recombines TRBV18 with TRBJ2-5; D unresolved. Germline CDR1 KGHSH, CDR2 LQKENI. Between the trimmed V and J ends, which lost 2 bases and 1 base, there was a span of 2 bases. The CDR3 runs 12 residues. CDR3 residues: CASSPVQETQYF. The CDR3 DNA is TGTGCCAGCTCACCAGTCCAAGAGACCCAGTACTTC.

The chain employs TRBV10-1 and TRBJ2-3; D remains unclear. The CDR3 sequence is 14 residues long. V lost 2 bases to trimming and J lost 2 bases, with 8 bases between them. Germline V gene data show CDR1 as WNHNN and CDR2 as SYGVQD (reference sequence). The CDR3 nucleotides are TGCGCCAGCAGTGAGACCAGGCTCACAGATACGCAGTATTTT. Translated, it gives CASSETRLTDTQYF.

V gene TRBV6-1 combines with J gene TRBJ2-1, with TRBD2 matching over 14 bases. V shed 7 bases and J 7 bases; nucleotides not matched to a gene: 6. This CDR3 has 15 residues. From germline, CDR1 is MNHNS and CDR2 SASEGT. CDR3 DNA: TGTGCCAGCATGACCGGGACTAGCGGGAGAAATGAGCAGTTCTTC. Translated: CASMTGTSGRNEQFF.

The chain carries TRBV9 and TRBJ2-2; D not certain. This CDR3 contains 17 residues. The ends were cut back, 3 bases at V and 3 bases at J, with 18 bases in the middle. CDR1 and CDR2 from the germline V gene are SGDLS and YYNGEE. The CDR3 is CASSARAPILDTGELFF. CDR3 DNA sequence: TGTGCCAGCAGCGCCCGAGCCCCTATACTGGACACCGGGGAGCTGTTTTTT.

The chain carries TRBV27 and TRBJ2-5; 8 positions match TRBD2. This CDR3 has 15 amino acids. Germline V CDR1 and CDR2: MNHEY, SMNVEV (reference sequence). V lost 6 bases, J lost 4 bases, and 10 bases stayed unmatched. CDR3 in amino acids: CASSSSGRAGETQYF. In nucleotides, the CDR3 is TGTGCCAGCAGCTCCAGCGGGAGAGCGGGAGAGACCCAGTACTTC.

The chain employs TRBV6-1 and TRBJ1-1; 9 bases fit TRBD1. The length of the CDR3 is 15 residues. Germline V gene sequence: CDR1 MNHNS, CDR2 SASEGT. V shed 1 base, J shed 6 bases, and the junction held 6 bases outside the gene matches. Written as DNA, the CDR3 is TGTGCCAGCAGTGAAGGAAGGGACAGGGAAGCTGAAGCTTTCTTT. This codes for CASSEGRDREAEAFF.

V and J are TRBV5-4 and TRBJ1-1; 9 bases align to TRBD1. The CDR3 contains 16 residues. J gave up 1 base and V 0 bases, and 4 bases lay outside the gene matches. The germline V gene has CDR1 SGHNT and CDR2 YYREEE (reference sequence). DNA for the CDR3: TGTGCCAGCAGCTTGGAGCGGGGACAGGGGAACACTGAAGCTTTCTTT. The encoded protein is CASSLERGQGNTEAFF.

This chain uses TRBV14 with TRBJ2-5; 7 bases fit TRBD2. Germline CDR1 SGHDN, CDR2 FVKESK. Trimming at V came to 4 bases and at J to 0 bases, leaving 5 bases not matched to a gene. This CDR3 is built from 15 residues. The CDR3 protein is CASSPILAHQETQYF. The CDR3 region has the DNA TGTGCCAGCAGCCCTATACTAGCGCACCAAGAGACCCAGTACTTC.

V and J are TRBV5-6 and TRBJ1-1, with D tentatively TRBD1 (5 bases). The CDR3 consists of 13 residues. The ends were cut back, 1 base at V and 1 base at J, with 5 bases in the middle. Germline V CDR1 and CDR2: SGHDT, YYEEEE. The CDR3 coding sequence is TGTGCCAGCAGCTTGAGGGGGAACACTGAAGCTTTCTTT. This encodes CASSLRGNTEAFF.

This chain joins TRBV9 and TRBJ2-7; D call uncertain. Looked up from germline, CDR1 is SGDLS and CDR2 is YYNGEE. V was clipped by 1 base and J by 2 bases, with 13 bases between them. The CDR3 spans 15 residues. CDR3 DNA: TGTGCCAGCAGCGTATTTCCGGGTACCACCTACGAGCAGTACTTC. Amino acids: CASSVFPGTTYEQYF.

The chain has TRBV6-4 and TRBJ1-1; D gene uncertain. The CDR3 contains 13 residues. The germline gives CDR1 MRHNA, CDR2 SNTAGT. Trimming removed 5 bases from V and 2 bases from J, with 9 bases in between. The CDR3 loop is CASSSRFNTEAFF. CDR3 DNA sequence: TGTGCCAGCAGTAGCAGGTTCAACACTGAAGCTTTCTTT.

The rearrangement uses TRBV21-1 and TRBJ1-1; TRBD1 reflects the table's D call only, with no check against the DNA. TRBV21-1 is designated a pseudogene. The CDR3 loop spans 17 amino acids. CDR3 loop: CASSKARTRGMNTEAFF. The CDR3 nucleotides read TGTGCCAGCAGCAAAGCGCGAACCAGGGGCATGAACACTGAAGCTTTCTTT.

This clone turned up a few times. The gene calls are TRBV2 and TRBJ1-2; a possible D gene is TRBD1 (5 bases). Germline V gene lookup returns CDR1 SNHLY and CDR2 FYNNEI. This CDR3 comprises 13 residues. Trimming took off 4 bases at V and 7 bases at J, with 13 bases between the two ends. In nucleotides, the CDR3 is TGTGCCAGCAGTGTCGGCAGGGATTCTGGCTACACCTTC. Amino acid sequence: CASSVGRDSGYTF.

With respect to this clone: A read error may account for a junction end that differs from germline. The chain employs TRBV7-7 and TRBJ2-3, with 7 bases identical to TRBD2. The CDR3 totals 15 residues. Germline assignment: CDR1 SSHAT and CDR2 FNYEAQ (reference sequence). The CDR3 DNA reads TGTGCTAGCAGCCCTCGAGCGGGGTACACAGATACGCAGTATTTT. It translates to CASSPRAGYTDTQYF.

The chain recombines TRBV7-2 with TRBJ2-3; 13 nucleotides align to TRBD2. Trimming took 6 bases from V and 2 from J; bases not matched to a gene: 5. The V gene's germline CDR1 is SGHTA and CDR2 FQGNSA. This CDR3 region has 16 residues. For the CDR3, the DNA is TGTGCCAGCAGAGGACTAGCGGGAGCGTACACAGATACGCAGTATTTT. Translation gives CASRGLAGAYTDTQYF.